The 10 T cell receptor beta chains below were found in one sample sequenced in a study of CD8+ T cells in alopecia areata. Following RNA extraction, reverse transcription yielded cDNA that acted as the sequencing template. Generated by immunoSEQ multiplex PCR, the TCRdb table keeps only in-frame clones and is missing some. The profile shows hundreds of thousands of clones, 50% to 60% of them singletons. The sequencing used CD4+ T cells sorted from blood, collected at week 0. These receptors originate from a human donor with alopecia areata.

The CDR3 DNA follows: TGCGCCAGCAGCTTGCAAGGGCGCCCGAAGGAGACCCAGTACTTC. It encodes CASSLQGRPKETQYF. This sequence joins TRBV5-1 and TRBJ2-5; D uncertain. This CDR3 has 15 residues. V shed 1 base and J shed 5 bases, with 15 bases lying between them. Germline V gives CDR1 SGHRS, CDR2 YFSETQ.

The chain employs TRBV2 and TRBJ1-1, with a weak D call TRBD1 (6 bases). CDR3 size: 14 residues. Trimming removed 7 bases from V and 0 bases from J, with 12 bases in between. CDR1 SNHLY and CDR2 FYNNEI come from the germline V gene. The CDR3 DNA reads as TGTGCCAGCACAACACAGGGTATGAACACTGAAGCTTTCTTT. Amino acids: CASTTQGMNTEAFF.

The gene calls are TRBV4-1 and TRBJ2-4; D may be TRBD2 (6 bases). The CDR3 is made up of 15 amino acids. The germline V gene encodes CDR1 MGHRA and CDR2 YSYEKL. V lost 2 bases, J lost 6 bases, and 14 bases lay in between. The CDR3 DNA reads as TGCGCCAGCAGCCAACCCGGGACTTCTTTAAACATTCAGTACTTC. This encodes CASSQPGTSLNIQYF.

This chain joins TRBV4-1 and TRBJ2-7; 7 nucleotides agree with TRBD2. CDR1 is MGHRA and CDR2 is YSYEKL in the germline V gene. The V segment lost 3 bases and the J segment 2 bases; nucleotides outside the gene matches: 4. The CDR3 length is 14 residues. CDR3 nucleotide sequence: TGCGCCAGCAGCCAGGGACTAACTCCCTACGAGCAGTACTTC. Amino acids: CASSQGLTPYEQYF.

V usage is TRBV30 and J usage is TRBJ1-1; D is uncertain. CDR1 is GTSNPN, CDR2 SVGIG, per germline (reference sequence). Trimming took off 0 bases at V and 3 bases at J, with 11 bases between the two ends. The CDR3 runs 14 residues. CDR3 DNA sequence: TGTGCCTGGAGTGTAAGGGCCATATACACTGAAGCTTTCTTT. Translated, it gives CAWSVRAIYTEAFF.

This clone was counted ten times or more. V and J are TRBV19 and TRBJ2-4; a weak D match, TRBD2 (5 bases). V lost 6 bases and J lost 0, with 6 bases in between. CDR3 length equals 13 residues. Germline V gene lookup returns CDR1 LNHDA and CDR2 SQIVND (reference sequence). The CDR3 region is CASREEAKNIQYF. The CDR3 nucleotides read TGTGCCAGTAGGGAGGAAGCCAAAAACATTCAGTACTTC.

J is TRBJ1-4 and V is TRBV6-5; 7 nucleotides agree with TRBD1. The CDR3 runs to 16 residues. V lost 4 bases, J lost 5 bases, and 10 bases stayed unmatched. Germline lookup yields CDR1 MNHEY and CDR2 SVGAGI. As DNA, the CDR3 is TGTGCCAGCAGTTCCGGGACAGTACTAAGAAATGAAAAACTGTTTTTT. It is translated as CASSSGTVLRNEKLFF.

This sequence joins TRBV11-2 and TRBJ1-2, with D maybe TRBD1 (5 bases). This CDR3 contains 13 residues. Germline V gene lookup returns CDR1 SGHAT and CDR2 FQNNGV. V was trimmed by 3 bases and J by 3 bases, leaving 8 bases between them. The CDR3 sequence: CASSFREYYGYTF. The CDR3 coding sequence is TGTGCCAGCAGCTTCAGGGAGTACTATGGCTACACCTTC.

V usage is TRBV29-1 and J usage is TRBJ1-1, with unresolved D. Germline values: CDR1 SQVTM, CDR2 ANQGSEA. The V end was cut by 6 bases, the J end by 1 base, with 12 bases between. CDR3 size: 13 residues. Written as DNA, the CDR3 is TGCAGCGTGAGACCTAGTGGGAACACTGAAGCTTTCTTT. Residues: CSVRPSGNTEAFF. Looking up the rest from reference TRBV29-1 and TRBJ1-1 gives the full variable domain: SAVISQKPSRDICQRGTSLTIQCQVDSQVTMMFWYRQQPGQSLTLIATANQGSEATYESGFVIDKFPISRPNLTFSTLTVSNMSPEDSSIYLCSVRPSGNTEAFFGQGTRLTVV.

The gene calls are TRBV20-1 and TRBJ2-5; D ambiguous. This CDR3 spans 11 amino acids. Germline V lookup: CDR1 DFQATT, CDR2 SNEGSKA (reference sequence). The ends were cut back, 6 bases at V and 2 bases at J, with 7 bases in the middle. Written as DNA, the CDR3 is TGCAGTGCCAAGAAACAAGAGACCCAGTACTTC. This translates into CSAKKQETQYF.